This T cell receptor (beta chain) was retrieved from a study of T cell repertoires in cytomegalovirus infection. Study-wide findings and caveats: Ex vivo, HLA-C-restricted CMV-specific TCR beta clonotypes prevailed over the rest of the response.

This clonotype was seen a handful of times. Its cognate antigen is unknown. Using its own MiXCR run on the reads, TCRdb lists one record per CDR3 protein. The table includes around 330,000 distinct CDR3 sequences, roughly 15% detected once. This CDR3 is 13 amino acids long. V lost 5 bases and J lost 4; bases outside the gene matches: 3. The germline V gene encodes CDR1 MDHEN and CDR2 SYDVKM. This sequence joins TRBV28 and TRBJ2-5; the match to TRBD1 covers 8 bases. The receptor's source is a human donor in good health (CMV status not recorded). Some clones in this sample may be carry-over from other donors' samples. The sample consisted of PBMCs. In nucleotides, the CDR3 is TGTGCCAGCAGTCAGGGGGCCGGAGAGACCCAGTACTTC. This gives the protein CASSQGAGETQYF.